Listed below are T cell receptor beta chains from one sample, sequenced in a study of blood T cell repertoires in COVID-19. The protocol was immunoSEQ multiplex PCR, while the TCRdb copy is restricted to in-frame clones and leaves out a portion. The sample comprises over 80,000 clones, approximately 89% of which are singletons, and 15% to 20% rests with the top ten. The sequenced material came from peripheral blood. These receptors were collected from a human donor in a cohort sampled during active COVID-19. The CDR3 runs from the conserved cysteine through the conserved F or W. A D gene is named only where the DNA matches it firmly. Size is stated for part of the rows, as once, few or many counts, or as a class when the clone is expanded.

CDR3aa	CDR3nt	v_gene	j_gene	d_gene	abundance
CASSFMAGDNQPQHF	TGTGCCAGCAGCTTCATGGCAGGGGACAATCAGCCCCAGCATTTT	TRBV5-5	TRBJ1-5	NA	NA
CASIVSARDGVYAGYF	TGTGCCAGTATTGTATCGGCCCGGGACGGTGTTTACGCGGGATACTTC	TRBV19	TRBJ2-7	NA	NA
CASSSGTGELFF	TGTGCCAGCAGCTCAGGCACCGGGGAGCTGTTTTTT	TRBV11-3	TRBJ2-2	NA	NA
CASSFTGQGVSYNSPLHF	TGTGCCAGCAGTTTCACGGGACAGGGGGTCTCCTATAATTCACCCCTCCACTTT	TRBV27	TRBJ1-6	TRBD1	NA
CASRAGTANYGYTF	TGTGCCAGCAGAGCCGGGACAGCGAACTATGGCTACACCTTC	TRBV2	TRBJ1-2	TRBD1	NA
CASSLGGQPPYEQYF	TGTGCCAGCAGCTTAGGCGGACAGCCTCCCTACGAGCAGTACTTC	TRBV7-2	TRBJ2-7	NA	NA
CATTRGRTTEAFF	TGTGCCACCACCCGCGGGCGGACCACTGAAGCTTTCTTT	TRBV25-1	TRBJ1-1	NA	NA
CASSSGDSIKAQYF	TGTGCCAGCAGCTCCGGGGACAGCATTAAGGCCCAGTACTTC	TRBV5-6	TRBJ2-5	TRBD1	NA
CASSTRTSRIIGEQYF	TGCGCCAGCAGCACCCGGACTAGTAGGATTATTGGCGAGCAGTACTTC	TRBV5-1	TRBJ2-7	TRBD2	once
CASSPGLSAEQFF	TGTGCCAGCAGCCCTGGCCTTAGCGCTGAGCAGTTCTTC	TRBV9	TRBJ2-1	NA	NA
CASSQPKTTGFYGYTF	TGCGCCAGCAGCCAGCCGAAAACTACAGGGTTCTATGGCTACACCTTC	TRBV4-3	TRBJ1-2	NA	NA
CASSESTGPTDTQYF	TGCGCCAGCAGTGAGTCGACAGGGCCCACAGATACGCAGTATTTT	TRBV10-1	TRBJ2-3	TRBD1	NA
CAISLSESSYNEQFF	TGTGCCATCAGTCTCTCGGAGAGCTCCTACAATGAGCAGTTCTTC	TRBV10-3	TRBJ2-1	NA	NA
CASSLSPSGRGQYF	TGTGCCAGCAGTTTATCCCCTAGCGGGAGAGGGCAGTATTTT	TRBV28	TRBJ2-3	TRBD2	NA
CASSLSRDSPLHF	TGTGCCAGCAGTTTGTCCCGGGATTCACCCCTCCACTTT	TRBV12-3/TRBV12-4	TRBJ1-6	NA	NA
CASTPGLLQETQYF	TGTGCCAGTACCCCGGGACTTCTCCAAGAGACCCAGTACTTC	TRBV19	TRBJ2-5	NA	few
CASSLKIGGTEAFF	TGTGCCAGCAGCTTGAAGATCGGGGGCACTGAAGCTTTCTTT	TRBV5-4	TRBJ1-1	NA	few
CASSPLAGGPFGTDTQYF	TGTGCCAGCAGCCCACTAGCGGGAGGGCCCTTTGGCACAGATACGCAGTATTTT	TRBV7-6	TRBJ2-3	TRBD2	NA
CATSRDSTRTGEQFF	TGTGCCACCAGCAGAGACAGCACTAGGACTGGTGAGCAGTTCTTC	TRBV15	TRBJ2-1	NA	NA
CASRAGVGWYQETQYF	TGTGCCAGCCGGGCGGGGGTAGGGTGGTACCAAGAGACCCAGTACTTC	TRBV27	TRBJ2-5	TRBD2	NA
CASRPPGWVTEAFF	TGTGCCAGCAGGCCCCCAGGGTGGGTCACTGAAGCTTTCTTT	TRBV25-1	TRBJ1-1	NA	NA
CASSGDRGFGETQYF	TGTGCCAGCAGTGGGGACAGGGGCTTTGGTGAGACCCAGTACTTC	TRBV2	TRBJ2-5	TRBD1	NA
CASSLGGSHTEAFF	TGTGCCAGCAGCTTAGGCGGGAGCCACACTGAAGCTTTCTTT	TRBV7-9	TRBJ1-1	NA	NA
CASSYGLPSNNEQFF	TGTGCCAGCAGTTACGGACTACCATCTAACAATGAGCAGTTCTTC	TRBV6-5	TRBJ2-1	NA	NA
CASSPRQGLGYEQYF	TGTGCCAGCAGCCCGCGACAGGGGCTGGGCTACGAGCAGTACTTC	TRBV9	TRBJ2-7	TRBD1	NA
CASSPGTSGPFKQYF	TGTGCCAGCAGTCCAGGGACTAGCGGGCCCTTCAAGCAGTACTTC	TRBV27	TRBJ2-7	TRBD2	NA
CASSLGPGADEQFF	TGTGCTAGCAGCTTAGGTCCAGGGGCAGATGAGCAGTTCTTC	TRBV7-7	TRBJ2-1	NA	NA
CASGPTQISYEQYF	TGTGCCAGCGGCCCCACCCAGATCTCCTACGAGCAGTACTTC	TRBV28	TRBJ2-7	NA	NA
CASSQASGPKAYEQYF	TGCGCCAGCAGCCAAGCCTCAGGGCCAAAGGCCTACGAGCAGTACTTC	TRBV4-1	TRBJ2-7	NA	NA
CASSGGLAGGPHEQFF	TGTGCCAGCAGTGGCGGACTAGCGGGAGGGCCCCATGAGCAGTTCTTC	TRBV25-1	TRBJ2-1	TRBD2	once
CASSSDRVPNVLTF	TGTGCCAGCAGCTCCGACCGGGTCCCGAACGTCCTGACTTTC	TRBV7-2	TRBJ2-6	NA	NA
CASSIRENYGYTF	TGTGCCAGTAGTATACGGGAAAACTATGGCTACACCTTC	TRBV19	TRBJ1-2	NA	NA
CASSVGTGVMNTEAFF	TGTGCCAGCAGCGTAGGGACAGGAGTCATGAACACTGAAGCTTTCTTT	TRBV9	TRBJ1-1	TRBD1	NA
CASAKAGGPQETQYF	TGTGCCAGTGCTAAAGCGGGGGGACCGCAAGAGACCCAGTACTTC	TRBV2	TRBJ2-5	TRBD2	once
CASTQGQVKDYEQYF	TGTGCCAGCACCCAGGGACAGGTGAAAGACTACGAGCAGTACTTC	TRBV2	TRBJ2-7	TRBD1	NA
CASSLTGGPGNTIYF	TGTGCCAGCAGTTTGACAGGGGGCCCTGGAAACACCATATATTTT	TRBV6-2/TRBV6-3	TRBJ1-3	TRBD1	NA
CASSLIGGGNTGELFF	TGTGCCAGCAGCTTAATCGGCGGGGGAAACACCGGGGAGCTGTTTTTT	TRBV7-6	TRBJ2-2	TRBD2	once
CASSPARGQGRNEQYF	TGTGCCAGTAGTCCGGCGAGGGGGCAGGGACGGAACGAGCAGTACTTC	TRBV19	TRBJ2-7	TRBD1	NA
CASTHIRDRDYEQYF	TGTGCCAGCACCCACATACGGGACAGGGACTACGAGCAGTACTTC	TRBV11-2	TRBJ2-7	TRBD1	NA
CAISVDRVNTEAFF	TGTGCCATCAGTGTTGACAGGGTGAACACTGAAGCTTTCTTT	TRBV10-3	TRBJ1-1	TRBD1	NA
CASSLVAGGLYEQYF	TGTGCCAGCAGCTTAGTAGCAGGGGGCTTGTACGAGCAGTACTTC	TRBV7-6	TRBJ2-7	TRBD1	once
CASSSRQGTSAEQYF	TGCGCCAGCAGCTCACGACAGGGAACATCGGCGGAGCAGTACTTC	TRBV5-1	TRBJ2-7	TRBD1	NA
CASSLGQSYNEQFF	TGTGCCAGCAGCTTGGGACAGTCCTACAATGAGCAGTTCTTC	TRBV11-3	TRBJ2-1	TRBD1	once
CASSPGHGDSPLHF	TGTGCCAGCTCACCGGGTCACGGAGATTCACCCCTCCACTTT	TRBV18	TRBJ1-6	NA	NA
CASSLISTGELFF	TGTGCCAGCAGCTTGATCAGTACCGGGGAGCTGTTTTTT	TRBV5-4	TRBJ2-2	NA	NA
CASSLGNNQPQHF	TGTGCCAGCAGCTTAGGTAACAATCAGCCCCAGCATTTT	TRBV11-1	TRBJ1-5	NA	NA
CAISESDTGNEKLFF	TGTGCCATCAGTGAGTCAGACACAGGGAATGAAAAACTGTTTTTT	TRBV10-3	TRBJ1-4	NA	NA
CASRPKTGTLSGNTIYF	TGTGCCAGCAGGCCCAAAACAGGGACCCTCTCTGGAAACACCATATATTTT	TRBV2	TRBJ1-3	NA	NA
CASSSTSGRASF	TGTGCCAGCAGCTCCACTAGCGGGAGGGCCTCCTTT	TRBV7-9	TRBJ2-3	TRBD2	once
CASSYRDSYGYTF	TGTGCCAGCAGTTATCGGGACAGCTATGGCTACACCTTC	TRBV27	TRBJ1-2	TRBD1	few
CASSLDPARSTDTQYF	TGTGCCAGCAGCTTAGATCCAGCGCGGAGCACAGATACGCAGTATTTT	TRBV11-2	TRBJ2-3	NA	few
CSGGSTDTQYF	TGCAGCGGCGGATCCACAGATACGCAGTATTTT	TRBV29-1	TRBJ2-3	NA	NA
CASSLWASGSDTQYF	TGTGCCAGCAGTTTATGGGCTAGCGGGAGTGATACGCAGTATTTT	TRBV27	TRBJ2-3	TRBD2	NA
CASSITVWDTQYF	TGTGCCAGCAGCATAACTGTTTGGGATACGCAGTATTTT	TRBV5-6	TRBJ2-3	NA	NA
CASHRDTLSSGNTIYF	TGCGCCAGCCACCGGGACACTCTCAGCTCTGGAAACACCATATATTTT	TRBV5-1	TRBJ1-3	NA	NA
CASSLEGAKYKNTEAFF	TGTGCCAGCAGTTTAGAGGGGGCGAAGTATAAGAACACTGAAGCTTTCTTT	TRBV27	TRBJ1-1	TRBD1	NA
CASSQIGLAGDLLSYEQYF	TGTGCCAGCAGCCAAATAGGACTAGCGGGAGACCTCCTCTCCTACGAGCAGTACTTC	TRBV3-1/TRBV3-2	TRBJ2-7	TRBD2	once
CASSSETVATNEKLFF	TGTGCCAGCAGCTCTGAGACAGTTGCAACTAATGAAAAACTGTTTTTT	TRBV5-5	TRBJ1-4	NA	NA
CASSLGGTDSGNTIYF	TGCGCCAGCAGCTTGGGTGGGACAGACTCTGGAAACACCATATATTTT	TRBV5-1	TRBJ1-3	TRBD1	once